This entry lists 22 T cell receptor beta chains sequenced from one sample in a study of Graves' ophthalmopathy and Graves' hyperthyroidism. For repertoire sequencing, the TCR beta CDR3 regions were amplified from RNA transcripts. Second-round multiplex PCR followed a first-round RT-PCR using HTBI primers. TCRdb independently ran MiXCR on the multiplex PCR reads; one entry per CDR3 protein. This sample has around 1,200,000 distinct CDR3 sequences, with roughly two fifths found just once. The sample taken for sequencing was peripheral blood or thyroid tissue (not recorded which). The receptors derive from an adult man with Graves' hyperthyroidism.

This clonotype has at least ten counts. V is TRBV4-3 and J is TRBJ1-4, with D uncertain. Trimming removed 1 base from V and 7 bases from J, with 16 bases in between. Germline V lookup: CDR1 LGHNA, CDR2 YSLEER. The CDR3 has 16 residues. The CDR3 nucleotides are TGCGCCAGCAGCCAAGGTGATCGGATCACTGGTGAAAAACTGTTTTTT. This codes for CASSQGDRITGEKLFF.

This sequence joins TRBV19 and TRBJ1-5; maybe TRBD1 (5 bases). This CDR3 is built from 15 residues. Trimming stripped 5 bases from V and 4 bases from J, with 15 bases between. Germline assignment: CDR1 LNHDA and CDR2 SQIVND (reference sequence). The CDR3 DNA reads TGTGCCAGTAGTCAATTAACGGGGGTGAATCAGCCCCAGCATTTT. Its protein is CASSQLTGVNQPQHF. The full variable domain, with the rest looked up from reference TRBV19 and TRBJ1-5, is DGGITQSPKYLFRKEGQNVTLSCEQNLNHDAMYWYRQDPGQGLRLIYYSQIVNDFQKGDIAEGYSVSREKKESFPLTVTSAQKNPTAFYLCASSQLTGVNQPQHFGDGTRLSIL.

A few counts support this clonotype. CDR3 loop: CAGQQSGHQPQHF. The CDR3 coding sequence is TGTGCCGGCCAACAGTCCGGGCATCAGCCCCAGCATTTT. The J gene is TRBJ1-5, the V gene TRBV28, with D unresolved. Germline lookup yields CDR1 MDHEN and CDR2 SYDVKM. The V and J ends lost 11 bases and 5 bases respectively, with 16 bases between them. The CDR3 runs to 13 residues.

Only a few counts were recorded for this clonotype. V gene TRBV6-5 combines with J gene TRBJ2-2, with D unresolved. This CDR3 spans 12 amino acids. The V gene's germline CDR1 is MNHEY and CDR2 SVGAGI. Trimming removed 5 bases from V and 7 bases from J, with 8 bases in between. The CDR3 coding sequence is TGTGCCAGCAGTACCTCGGTCGGGGAGCTGTTTTTT. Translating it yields CASSTSVGELFF.

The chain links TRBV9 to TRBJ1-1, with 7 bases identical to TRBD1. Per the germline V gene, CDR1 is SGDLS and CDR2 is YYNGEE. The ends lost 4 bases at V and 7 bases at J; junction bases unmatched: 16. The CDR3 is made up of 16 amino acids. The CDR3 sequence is CASSQNPTGWGYEAFF. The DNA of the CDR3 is TGTGCCAGCAGCCAAAACCCGACAGGGTGGGGTTATGAAGCTTTCTTT.

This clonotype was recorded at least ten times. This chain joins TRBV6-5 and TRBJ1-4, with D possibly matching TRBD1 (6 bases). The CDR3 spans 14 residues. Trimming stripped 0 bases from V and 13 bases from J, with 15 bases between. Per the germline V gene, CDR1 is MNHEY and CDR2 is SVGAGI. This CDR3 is CASSYSPDRPRLFF. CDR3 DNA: TGTGCCAGCAGTTACTCCCCAGACAGGCCCCGACTGTTTTTT.

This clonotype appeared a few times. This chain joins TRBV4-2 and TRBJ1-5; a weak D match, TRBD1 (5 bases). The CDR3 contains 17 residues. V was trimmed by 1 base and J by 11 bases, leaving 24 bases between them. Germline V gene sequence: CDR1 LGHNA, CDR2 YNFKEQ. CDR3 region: CASSQGTSGTLGETQHF. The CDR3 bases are TGTGCCAGCAGCCAAGGGACTAGCGGGACGCTAGGGGAGACCCAGCATTTT.

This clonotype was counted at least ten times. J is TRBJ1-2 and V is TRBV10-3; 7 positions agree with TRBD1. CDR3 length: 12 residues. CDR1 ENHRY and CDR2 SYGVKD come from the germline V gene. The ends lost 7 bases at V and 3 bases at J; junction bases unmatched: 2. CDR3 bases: TGTGCCATCAAAGACAGGGACTATGGCTACACCTTC. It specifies CAIKDRDYGYTF.

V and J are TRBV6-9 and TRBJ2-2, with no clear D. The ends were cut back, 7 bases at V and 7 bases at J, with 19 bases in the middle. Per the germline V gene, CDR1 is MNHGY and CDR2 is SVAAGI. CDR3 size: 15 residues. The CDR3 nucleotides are TGTGCCAGCACCGAGGAAGTCGGGTGGGGCGGGGAGCTGTTTTTT. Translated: CASTEEVGWGGELFF.

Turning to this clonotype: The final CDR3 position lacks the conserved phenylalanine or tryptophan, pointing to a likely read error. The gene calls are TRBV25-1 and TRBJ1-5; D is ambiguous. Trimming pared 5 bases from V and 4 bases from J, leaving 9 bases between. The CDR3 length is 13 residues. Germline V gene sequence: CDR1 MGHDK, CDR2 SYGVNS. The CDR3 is CASSFGQNQPQHL. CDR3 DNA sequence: TGTGCCAGCAGTTTCGGCCAAAATCAGCCCCAGCATCTT.

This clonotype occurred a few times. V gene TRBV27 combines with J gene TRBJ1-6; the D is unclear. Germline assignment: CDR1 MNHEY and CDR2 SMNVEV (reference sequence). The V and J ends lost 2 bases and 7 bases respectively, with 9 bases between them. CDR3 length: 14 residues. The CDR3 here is CASSLQAGNSPLHF. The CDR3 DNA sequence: TGTGCCAGCAGTTTACAGGCCGGCAATTCACCCCTCCACTTT.

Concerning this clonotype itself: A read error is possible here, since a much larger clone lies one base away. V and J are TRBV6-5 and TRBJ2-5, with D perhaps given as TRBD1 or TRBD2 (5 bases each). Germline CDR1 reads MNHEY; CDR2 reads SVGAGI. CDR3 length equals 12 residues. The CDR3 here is CATREIQEIQYF. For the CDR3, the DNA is TGTGCCACCAGGGAGATTCAAGAGATCCAGTACTTC.

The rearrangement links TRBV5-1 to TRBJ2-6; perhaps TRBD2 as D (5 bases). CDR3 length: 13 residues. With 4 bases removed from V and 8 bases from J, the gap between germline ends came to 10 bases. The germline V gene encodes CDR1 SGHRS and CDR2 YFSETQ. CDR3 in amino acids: CASSTTGTNVLTF. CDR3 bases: TGCGCCAGCAGCACCACCGGGACCAACGTCCTGACTTTC.

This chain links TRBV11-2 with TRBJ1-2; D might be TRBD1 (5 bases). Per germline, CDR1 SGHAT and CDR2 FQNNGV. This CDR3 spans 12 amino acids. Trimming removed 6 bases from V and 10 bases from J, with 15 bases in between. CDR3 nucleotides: TGTGCCAGCAGGCAGGGCAGCAGTCTCTACACCTTC. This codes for CASRQGSSLYTF.

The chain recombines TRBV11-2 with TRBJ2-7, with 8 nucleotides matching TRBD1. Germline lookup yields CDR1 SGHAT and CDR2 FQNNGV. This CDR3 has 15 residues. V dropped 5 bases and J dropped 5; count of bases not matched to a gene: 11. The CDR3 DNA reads TGTGCCAGCAGCCCTACCCTGGGCAGGGGGCACGAGCAGTACTTC. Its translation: CASSPTLGRGHEQYF.

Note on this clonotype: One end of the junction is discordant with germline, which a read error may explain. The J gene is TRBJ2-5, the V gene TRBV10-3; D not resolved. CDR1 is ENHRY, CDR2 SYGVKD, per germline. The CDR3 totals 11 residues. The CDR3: CAISESETQCF. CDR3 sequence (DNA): TGTGCCATCAGTGAGTCAGAGACCCAGTGCTTC.

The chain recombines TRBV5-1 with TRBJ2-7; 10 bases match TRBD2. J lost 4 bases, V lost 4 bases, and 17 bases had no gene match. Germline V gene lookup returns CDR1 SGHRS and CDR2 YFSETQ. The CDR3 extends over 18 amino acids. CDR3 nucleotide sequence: TGCGCCAGCAGCAATGGACCGACCGCTAGCGGGAGTGGTTACGAGCAGTACTTC. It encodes CASSNGPTASGSGYEQYF.

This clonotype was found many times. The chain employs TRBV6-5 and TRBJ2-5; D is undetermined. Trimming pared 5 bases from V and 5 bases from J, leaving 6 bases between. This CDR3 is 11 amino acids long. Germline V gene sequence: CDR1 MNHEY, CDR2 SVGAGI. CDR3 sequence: CASSTSETQYF. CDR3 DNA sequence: TGTGCCAGCAGTACATCCGAGACCCAGTACTTC.

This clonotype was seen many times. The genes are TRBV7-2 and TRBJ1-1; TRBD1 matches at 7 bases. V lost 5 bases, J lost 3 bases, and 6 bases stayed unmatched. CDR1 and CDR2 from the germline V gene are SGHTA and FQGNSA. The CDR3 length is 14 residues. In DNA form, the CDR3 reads TGTGCCAGCAGCCTGACAGGGAGGGACACTGAAGCTTTCTTT. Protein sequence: CASSLTGRDTEAFF. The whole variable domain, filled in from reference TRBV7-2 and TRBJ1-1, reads GAGVSQSPSNKVTEKGKDVELRCDPISGHTALYWYRQSLGQGLEFLIYFQGNSAPDKSGLPSDRFSAERTGGSVSTLTIQRTQQEDSAVYLCASSLTGRDTEAFFGQGTRLTVV.

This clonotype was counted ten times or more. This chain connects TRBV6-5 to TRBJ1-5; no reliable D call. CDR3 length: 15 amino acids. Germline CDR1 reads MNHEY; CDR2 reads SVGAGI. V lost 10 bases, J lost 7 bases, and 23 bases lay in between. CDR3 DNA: TGTGCCACCGGGCCGAACCCAGGAGTGGTACAGCCCCAGCATTTT. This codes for CATGPNPGVVQPQHF.

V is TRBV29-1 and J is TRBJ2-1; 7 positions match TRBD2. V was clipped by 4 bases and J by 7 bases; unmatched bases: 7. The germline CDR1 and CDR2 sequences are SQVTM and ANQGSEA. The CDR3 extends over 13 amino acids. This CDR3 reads CSVGPSGGNEQFF. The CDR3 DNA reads TGCAGCGTTGGCCCCTCGGGGGGTAATGAGCAGTTCTTC.

The chain's CDR3 is CASSQPKAGGDTEAFF. CDR3 DNA: TGCGCCAGCAGCCAACCCAAGGCAGGGGGGGACACTGAAGCTTTCTTT. The chain has TRBV4-1 and TRBJ1-1; 7 positions match TRBD1. CDR3 size: 16 residues. Unmatched junction bases numbered 9, after V lost 2 bases and J lost 3 bases. Germline V gene lookup returns CDR1 MGHRA and CDR2 YSYEKL.